A selection of T cell receptor beta chains follows, all from one sample in a study of T-cell reconstitution after alpha-beta-depleted transplantation in children. TCRdb re-analysed the PCR reads in MiXCR, keeping a single row per CDR3 protein. The table records around 380,000 distinct CDR3 sequences, roughly a tenth of them present only once. The starting material was PBMCs from the stem cell graft donor, obtained from the stem cell graft. The receptors come from a human donor who donated a stem cell graft to a child with acute myeloid leukemia. Both conserved end residues are part of each CDR3. Each record gives: clone size, V gene, D gene, J gene, CDR3 DNA, CDR3 protein. The D gene is left open where the match is weak. Expanded clones get a size class; other rows say once, few or many, or leave the size out.

size: many; V: TRBV7-8; D: NA; J: TRBJ1-1; DNA: NA; CDR3: CASSPYVGPEAFF
size: NA; V: TRBV7-3; D: NA; J: TRBJ1-2; DNA: TGTGCCAGCAGCTTACGGGCAGGAGATGGCTACACCTTC; CDR3: CASSLRAGDGYTF
size: few; V: TRBV3-1; D: TRBD2; J: TRBJ2-1; DNA: TGTGCCAGCAGCCAAGGGACTAGAGGGAATGAGCAGTTCTTC; CDR3: CASSQGTRGNEQFF
size: few; V: TRBV5-1; D: NA; J: TRBJ2-2; DNA: TGCGCCAGCAGCTTGGAGGCGAGGGGGGAGCTGTTTTTT; CDR3: CASSLEARGELFF
size: few; V: TRBV29-1; D: TRBD1; J: TRBJ2-5; DNA: TGCAGCGTAGAGACAGGGTTGGGGGAGACCCAGTACTTC; CDR3: CSVETGLGETQYF
size: many; V: TRBV2; D: NA; J: TRBJ2-3; DNA: TGTGCCAGCGGACGTGGGGGTAACACAGATACGCAGTATTTT; CDR3: CASGRGGNTDTQYF
size: few; V: TRBV20-1; D: NA; J: TRBJ2-5; DNA: TGCAGTGCTAGCATAACAGTTAGGGAGACCCAGTACTTC; CDR3: CSASITVRETQYF
size: few; V: TRBV5-6; D: NA; J: TRBJ2-3; DNA: TGTGCCAGCAGCTTGGTTCCAGTGGGAGATACGCAGTATTTT; CDR3: CASSLVPVGDTQYF
size: NA; V: TRBV5-1; D: TRBD1; J: TRBJ1-4; DNA: TGCGCCAGCACTCCGGACAGGTCAAATGAAAAACTGTTTTTT; CDR3: CASTPDRSNEKLFF
size: NA; V: TRBV12-3/TRBV12-4; D: NA; J: TRBJ2-1; DNA: TGTGCCAGCAGCCCCGGACTAGGGGGTCCATACAATGAGCAGTTCTTC; CDR3: CASSPGLGGPYNEQFF
size: many; V: TRBV25-1; D: TRBD1; J: TRBJ1-1; DNA: TGTGCCAGCAGTGGACAGGGTAGAACTGAAGCTTTCTTT; CDR3: CASSGQGRTEAFF
size: NA; V: TRBV5-1; D: NA; J: TRBJ2-7; DNA: TGCGCCAGCAGCTTGTCAGGGGCGAACGAGCAGTACTTC; CDR3: CASSLSGANEQYF
size: many; V: TRBV29-1; D: NA; J: TRBJ2-6; DNA: TGCAGCGTTGCATTACAGGCCAACGTCCTGACTTTC; CDR3: CSVALQANVLTF
size: many; V: TRBV7-2; D: NA; J: TRBJ1-1; DNA: TGTGCCAGCAGCCCCCGGTGGAAGGTTACTGAAGCTTTCTTT; CDR3: CASSPRWKVTEAFF
size: once; V: TRBV10-3; D: NA; J: TRBJ1-5; DNA: TGTGCCGCAGACACGGAATGGCACAATCAGCCCCAGCATTTT; CDR3: CAADTEWHNQPQHF
size: few; V: TRBV9; D: NA; J: TRBJ2-1; DNA: TGTGCCAGCAGCGTAGGCGGGACTGAGCAGTTCTTC; CDR3: CASSVGGTEQFF
size: many; V: TRBV27; D: TRBD1; J: TRBJ2-5; DNA: TGTGCCAGCAGCCCGGGACAGAAGTGGTACTTC; CDR3: CASSPGQKWYF
size: few; V: TRBV12-3/TRBV12-4; D: TRBD1; J: TRBJ1-1; DNA: TGTGCCAGCAGTGATATACCGGGACAGACGAACACTGAAGCTTTCTTT; CDR3: CASSDIPGQTNTEAFF
size: NA; V: TRBV18; D: NA; J: TRBJ2-1; DNA: TGTGCCAGCTCACCACAGGACAGGCTGGGGGGCAATGAGCAGTTCTTC; CDR3: CASSPQDRLGGNEQFF
size: few; V: TRBV15; D: TRBD1; J: TRBJ1-2; DNA: TGTGCCACCAGCAAGGGGCAGGGGGCGGATGGCTACACCTTC; CDR3: CATSKGQGADGYTF
size: NA; V: TRBV3-1; D: NA; J: TRBJ2-5; DNA: TGTGCCAGCAGCCAAGGTGGGCCGAGGGAGACCCAGTACTTC; CDR3: CASSQGGPRETQYF
size: few; V: TRBV24-1; D: TRBD2; J: TRBJ2-2; DNA: TGTGCCACCAGTGACATAGCGGGGGGGCCGAACACCGGGGAGCTGTTTTTT; CDR3: CATSDIAGGPNTGELFF
size: many; V: TRBV7-8; D: NA; J: TRBJ2-7; DNA: TGTGCCAGCAGCTCCGCTAGACAGGAACCCTACGAGCAGTACTTC; CDR3: CASSSARQEPYEQYF
size: many; V: TRBV6-1; D: TRBD1; J: TRBJ2-5; DNA: TGTGCCAGCAGCCCGGGACAGGGGGTTGCCGAGACCCAGTACTTC; CDR3: CASSPGQGVAETQYF
size: many; V: TRBV5-4; D: TRBD1; J: TRBJ1-1; DNA: TGTGCCAGCAGCTTGCAGGGGGCGGGCACTGAAGCTTTCTTT; CDR3: CASSLQGAGTEAFF
size: few; V: TRBV7-9; D: NA; J: TRBJ2-2; DNA: TGTGCCAGCCGCCGCATCTCGGGGCTGAACACCGGGGAGCTGTTTTTT; CDR3: CASRRISGLNTGELFF
size: many; V: TRBV15; D: NA; J: TRBJ1-1; DNA: TGTGCCACCAGCAGAAGAGAGGTGGGAGCTTTCTTT; CDR3: CATSRREVGAFF